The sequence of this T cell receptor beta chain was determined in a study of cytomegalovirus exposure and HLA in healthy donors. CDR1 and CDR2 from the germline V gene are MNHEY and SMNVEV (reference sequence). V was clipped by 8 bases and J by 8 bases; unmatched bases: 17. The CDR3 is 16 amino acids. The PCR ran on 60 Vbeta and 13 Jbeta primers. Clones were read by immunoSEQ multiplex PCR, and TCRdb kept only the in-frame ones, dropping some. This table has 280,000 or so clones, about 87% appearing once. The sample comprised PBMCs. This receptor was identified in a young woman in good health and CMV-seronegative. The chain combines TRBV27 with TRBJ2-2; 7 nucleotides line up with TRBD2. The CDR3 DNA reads TGTGCCAGCGGGGGGAGGGGACCCCGAGGACCGGGGGAGCTGTTTTTT. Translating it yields CASGGRGPRGPGELFF.